The following is a T cell receptor (beta chain) sequence with its context. The data were obtained in a study of blood T cell repertoires in COVID-19. Profiled with immunoSEQ multiplex PCR; TCRdb holds only in-frame clones, not every one. The table lists over 200,000 clones, around four fifths of them singletons. The CDR3 length is 14 residues. V was clipped by 0 bases and J by 2 bases, with 8 bases between them. Germline V gene sequence: CDR1 SGHRS, CDR2 YFSETQ. The TCR comes from a woman of 80 years or more with active or convalescent COVID-19. The chain combines TRBV5-1 with TRBJ2-5, with a tentative D call TRBD2 (6 bases). Sequenced: peripheral blood. CDR3 coding DNA: TGCGCCAGCAGCTTGGGGACTAAACAAGAGACCCAGTACTTC. Encoded protein: CASSLGTKQETQYF.